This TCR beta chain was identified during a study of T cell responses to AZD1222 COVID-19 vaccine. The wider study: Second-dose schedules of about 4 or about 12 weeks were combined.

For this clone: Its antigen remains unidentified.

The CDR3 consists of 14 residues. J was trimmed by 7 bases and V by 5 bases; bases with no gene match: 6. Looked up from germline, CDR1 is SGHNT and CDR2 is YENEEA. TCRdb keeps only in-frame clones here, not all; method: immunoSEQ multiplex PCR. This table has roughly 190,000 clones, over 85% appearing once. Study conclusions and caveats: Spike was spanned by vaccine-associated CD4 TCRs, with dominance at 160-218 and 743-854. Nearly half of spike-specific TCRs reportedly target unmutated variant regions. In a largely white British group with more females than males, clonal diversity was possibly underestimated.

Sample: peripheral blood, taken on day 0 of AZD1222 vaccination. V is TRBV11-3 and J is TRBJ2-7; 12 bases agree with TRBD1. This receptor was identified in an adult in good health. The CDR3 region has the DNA TGTGCCAGCAGCAGGGGACAGGGGGCAGGAGAGCAGTACTTC. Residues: CASSRGQGAGEQYF.